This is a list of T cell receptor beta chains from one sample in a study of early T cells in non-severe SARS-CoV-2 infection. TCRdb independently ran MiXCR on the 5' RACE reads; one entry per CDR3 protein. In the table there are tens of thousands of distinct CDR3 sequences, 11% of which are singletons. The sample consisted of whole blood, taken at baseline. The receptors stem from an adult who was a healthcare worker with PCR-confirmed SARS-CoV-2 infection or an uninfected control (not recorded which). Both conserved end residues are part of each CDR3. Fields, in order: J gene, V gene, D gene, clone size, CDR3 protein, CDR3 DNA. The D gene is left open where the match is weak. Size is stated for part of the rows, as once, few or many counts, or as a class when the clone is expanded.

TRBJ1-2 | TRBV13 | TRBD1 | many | CASSPRTGINYGYTF | TGTGCCAGCAGCCCACGGACAGGGATAAACTATGGCTACACCTTC
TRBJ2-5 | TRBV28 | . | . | CASIPVRAAETQYF | TGTGCCAGCATCCCGGTCAGGGCAGCGGAGACCCAGTACTTC
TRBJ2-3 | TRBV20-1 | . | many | CSARDLGGFADTQYF | TGCAGTGCTAGAGATTTAGGAGGGTTCGCAGATACGCAGTATTTT
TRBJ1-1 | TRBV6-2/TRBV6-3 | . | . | CAISLAGQNTEAFF | TGTGCCATCTCTCTGGCAGGACAGAACACTGAAGCTTTCTTT
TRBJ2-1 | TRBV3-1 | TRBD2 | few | CASSRQPPLAGGRNEQFF | TGTGCCAGCAGCCGCCAACCCCCTCTAGCGGGGGGGCGAAATGAGCAGTTCTTC
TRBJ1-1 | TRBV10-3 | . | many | CATEGGGTEAFF | TGTGCCACCGAAGGGGGGGGCACTGAAGCTTTCTTT
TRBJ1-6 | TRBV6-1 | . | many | CASSEGQGENSPLHF | TGTGCCAGCAGTGAAGGTCAGGGTGAGAATTCACCCCTCCACTTT
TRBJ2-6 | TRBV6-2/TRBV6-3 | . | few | CASSYAGHSGANVLTF | TGTGCCAGCAGTTACGCGGGACACTCTGGGGCCAACGTCCTGACTTTC
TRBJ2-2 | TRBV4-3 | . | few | CASSQGRTVTGELFF | TGCGCCAGCAGCCAAGGTCGGACCGTCACCGGGGAGCTGTTTTTT
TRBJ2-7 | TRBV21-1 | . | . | CASSPHDRSSYEQYF | TGTGCCAGCAGCCCGCACGACAGATCCTCCTACGAGCAGTACTTC
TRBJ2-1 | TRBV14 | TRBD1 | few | CASSHLRDRASNEQFF | TGTGCCAGCAGCCACCTCCGGGACAGGGCCTCCAATGAGCAGTTCTTC
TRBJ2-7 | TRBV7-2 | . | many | CASSLWSSYEQYF | TGTGCCAGCAGCTTGTGGAGCTCCTACGAGCAGTACTTC
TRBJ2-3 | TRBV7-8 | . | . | CASSLWGDTQYF | TGTGCCAGCAGCCTCTGGGGGGATACGCAGTATTTT
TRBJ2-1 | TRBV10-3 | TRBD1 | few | CAISEGDRVRGNEQFF | TGTGCCATCAGTGAGGGAGACAGGGTCCGAGGGAATGAGCAGTTCTTC
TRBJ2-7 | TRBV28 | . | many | CASSPSTGSFYEQYF | TGTGCCAGCAGTCCTTCGACAGGTTCCTTCTACGAGCAGTACTTC
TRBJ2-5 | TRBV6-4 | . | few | CASSVTPGSETQYF | TGTGCCAGCAGTGTTACTCCAGGGTCCGAGACCCAGTACTTC
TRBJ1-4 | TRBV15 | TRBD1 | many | CATSGQGKNEKLFF | TGTGCCACCAGCGGACAGGGTAAAAATGAAAAACTGTTTTTT
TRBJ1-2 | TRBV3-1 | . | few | CASSQGQTLSYTF | TGTGCCAGCAGCCAAGGGCAGACCCTGAGCTACACCTTC
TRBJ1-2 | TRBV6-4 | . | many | CASSPDGIYGYTF | TGTGCCAGCAGTCCGGACGGAATTTATGGCTACACCTTC
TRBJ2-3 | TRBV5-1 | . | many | CASSWGTADTQYF | TGCGCCAGCAGCTGGGGGACCGCAGATACGCAGTATTTT
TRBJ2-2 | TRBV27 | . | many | CASSFGVAPTGELFF | TGTGCCAGCAGTTTCGGGGTAGCGCCGACCGGGGAGCTGTTTTTT
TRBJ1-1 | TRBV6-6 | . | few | CASSYRARGSTEAFF | TGTGCCAGCAGTTACCGGGCCCGGGGTAGCACTGAAGCTTTCTTT
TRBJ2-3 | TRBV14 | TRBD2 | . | CASSQELGTTRIPTDTQYF | TGTGCCAGCAGCCAAGAACTTGGGACTACCCGTATTCCCACAGATACGCAGTATTTT
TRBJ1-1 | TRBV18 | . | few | CASSPEQDTEAFF | TGTGCCAGCTCACCGGAGCAGGACACTGAAGCTTTCTTT
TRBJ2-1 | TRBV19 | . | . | CASSPNPWDNEQFF | TGTGCCAGTAGTCCCAACCCCTGGGACAATGAGCAGTTCTTC
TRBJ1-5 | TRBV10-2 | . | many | CASSEGASNQPQHF | TGCGCCAGCAGTGAGGGGGCTAGCAATCAGCCCCAGCATTTT
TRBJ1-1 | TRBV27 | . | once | CASSLLYGTEAFF | TGTGCCAGCAGTTTACTCTACGGGACTGAAGCTTTCTTT
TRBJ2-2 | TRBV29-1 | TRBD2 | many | CSVFTSANTGELFF | TGCAGCGTTTTTACTAGCGCGAACACCGGGGAGCTGTTTTTT
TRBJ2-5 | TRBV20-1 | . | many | CSAGSQVETQYF | TGCAGTGCAGGGTCGCAAGTGGAGACCCAGTACTTC
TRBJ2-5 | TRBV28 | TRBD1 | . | CASSPGTGIQETQYF | TGTGCCAGCAGCCCCGGGACAGGGATACAAGAGACCCAGTACTTC
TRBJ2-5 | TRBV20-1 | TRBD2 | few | CSARGGAEIETQYF | TGCAGTGCTCGGGGGGGAGCGGAGATAGAGACCCAGTACTTC
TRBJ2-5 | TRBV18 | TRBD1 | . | CASSPTGGGETQYF | TGTGCCAGCTCCCCGACAGGGGGCGGAGAGACCCAGTACTTC
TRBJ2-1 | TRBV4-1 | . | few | CASSQAGNEQFF | TGCGCCAGCAGCCAAGCAGGCAATGAGCAGTTCTTC
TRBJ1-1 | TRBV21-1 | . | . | CASSEEVGRKNTEAFF | TGTGCCAGCAGCGAGGAGGTTGGACGAAAGAACACTGAAGCTTTCTTT
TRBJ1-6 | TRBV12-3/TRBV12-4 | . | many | CASSPQSSSPLHF | TGTGCCAGCAGTCCCCAGTCCTCCTCACCCCTCCACTTT
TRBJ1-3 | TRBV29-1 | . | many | CSALSSGNTIYF | TGCAGCGCTCTAAGCTCTGGAAACACCATATATTTT
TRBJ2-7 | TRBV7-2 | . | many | CASSLAWGHRSYEQYF | TGTGCCAGCAGCTTAGCTTGGGGCCACCGCTCCTACGAGCAGTACTTC
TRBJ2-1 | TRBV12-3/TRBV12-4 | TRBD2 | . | CASSLATGTIHNEQFF | TGTGCCAGCAGTTTGGCTACCGGGACTATCCACAATGAGCAGTTCTTC
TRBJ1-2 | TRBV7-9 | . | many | CASSFRGAAGYTF | TGTGCCAGCAGCTTCCGAGGGGCGGCGGGCTACACCTTC
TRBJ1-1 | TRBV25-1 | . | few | CASSEFGKPNTEAFF | TGTGCCAGCAGTGAATTCGGCAAACCGAACACTGAAGCTTTCTTT
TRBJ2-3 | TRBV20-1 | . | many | CSAYRDTQYF | TGCAGTGCGTACAGAGATACGCAGTATTTT
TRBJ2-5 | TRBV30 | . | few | CATSRQAQETQYF | TGTGCCACCTCCCGACAGGCCCAAGAGACCCAGTACTTC
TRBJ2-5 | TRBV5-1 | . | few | CASSLGGREETQYF | TGCGCCAGCAGCTTGGGAGGGCGAGAAGAGACCCAGTACTTC
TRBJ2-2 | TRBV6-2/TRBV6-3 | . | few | CASSYTTNTGELFF | TGTGCCAGCAGTTACACGACGAACACCGGGGAGCTGTTTTTT
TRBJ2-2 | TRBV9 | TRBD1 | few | CASDTGGENTGELFF | TGTGCCAGCGATACAGGGGGCGAGAACACCGGGGAGCTGTTTTTT
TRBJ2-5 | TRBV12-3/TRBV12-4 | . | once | CASNTRGETQYF | TGTGCCAGCAACACCCGGGGGGAGACCCAGTACTTC
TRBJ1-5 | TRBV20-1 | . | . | CSAREGQGSNQPQHF | TGCAGTGCTAGAGAGGGGCAGGGTAGCAATCAGCCCCAGCATTTT
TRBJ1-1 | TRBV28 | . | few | CASSSPGFFGTEAFF | TGTGCCAGCAGTTCTCCGGGTTTTTTTGGCACTGAAGCTTTCTTT
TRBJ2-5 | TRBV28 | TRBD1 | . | CASSLGTATPQETQYF | TGTGCCAGCAGTTTGGGGACAGCGACACCCCAAGAGACCCAGTACTTC
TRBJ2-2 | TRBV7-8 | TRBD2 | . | CASSLFGGAQNTGELFF | TGTGCCAGCAGCTTATTCGGGGGGGCGCAGAACACCGGGGAGCTGTTTTTT
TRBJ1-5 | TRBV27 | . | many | CASASWTDNQPQHF | TGTGCCAGCGCTAGCTGGACTGACAATCAGCCCCAGCATTTT
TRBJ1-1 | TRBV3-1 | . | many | CASSQDTPPGANTEAFF | TGTGCCAGCAGCCAAGATACCCCGCCTGGGGCGAACACTGAAGCTTTCTTT
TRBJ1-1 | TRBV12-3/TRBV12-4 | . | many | CASSLVRQPAEAFF | TGTGCCAGCAGTTTGGTCAGACAGCCCGCGGAGGCTTTCTTT
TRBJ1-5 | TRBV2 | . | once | CASRGGLSSNRPQHF | TGTGCCAGCAGGGGGGGACTCTCGAGCAATCGGCCCCAGCATTTT
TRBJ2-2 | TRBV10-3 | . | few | CAATARDTGELFF | TGTGCCGCCACGGCCAGAGACACCGGGGAGCTGTTTTTT